This record concerns one T cell receptor beta chain sequence. In terms of age and location, participants ranged from roughly 18 to 95 years and lived in 24 US areas. The CDR3 is made up of 19 amino acids. The source of the sample is a study of blood T cell repertoires in COVID-19. Whole-study context: The study counted Cohort 3 donors as recovered given two negative PCRs, clearance, or symptom resolution. T cells, B-cell-depleted T cells, or PBMCs supplied cDNA or gDNA.

Produced via immunoSEQ multiplex PCR; TCRdb's table is partial and in-frame only. Here the sample spans a few hundred thousand clones, around 87% being singletons. The chain carries TRBV21-1 and TRBJ2-7; the table's D call, TRBD2, was not checked against the DNA. TRBV21-1 is a pseudogene segment. The sequenced material came from PBMCs or T cells enriched from blood (not recorded which). This sequence was found in a middle-aged man in a cohort exposed to, infected with or recovered from COVID-19 (not recorded which). CDR3 coding DNA: TGTGCCAGCAGCAAGGAGGGGCTAGCGGGAATGGGGCGCTCCTACGAGCAGTACTTC. Residues: CASSKEGLAGMGRSYEQYF.